These T cell receptor beta chains were read from a single sample in a study of cytomegalovirus exposure and HLA in healthy donors. Generated by immunoSEQ multiplex PCR, the TCRdb table keeps only in-frame clones and is missing some. The repertoire has approximately 220,000 clones, 65% to 85% of them found once; the top ten carry approximately 2.9%. Sequencing used PBMCs. Source of these receptors: a man aged 30 to 39 in good health and CMV-seronegative. Both conserved end residues are part of each CDR3. A D gene is named only where the DNA matches it firmly. For some rows the clone size is stated as once, few or many, or as a class when expanded; others skip it.

length: 15
J: TRBJ1-6
size: NA
D: NA
V: TRBV2
CDR3: CASFLRGFRNSPLHF
DNA: TGTGCCAGCTTTCTTCGGGGGTTCAGGAATTCACCCCTCCACTTT

length: 21
J: TRBJ2-7
size: NA
D: TRBD1
V: TRBV23-1
CDR3: CASSQALGYRGTQGASYEQYF
DNA: TGCGCCAGCAGTCAAGCTTTGGGGTATCGGGGGACCCAGGGGGCCTCCTACGAGCAGTACTTC

length: 15
J: TRBJ2-2
size: few
D: NA
V: TRBV28
CDR3: CASRARNPNTGELFF
DNA: TGTGCCAGCAGGGCTAGAAATCCGAACACCGGGGAGCTGTTTTTT

length: 13
J: TRBJ1-2
size: NA
D: NA
V: TRBV5-1
CDR3: CASSFGRVYGYTF
DNA: TGCGCCAGCAGCTTCGGGCGGGTATATGGCTACACCTTC

length: 15
J: TRBJ2-5
size: NA
D: NA
V: TRBV10-2
CDR3: CASSLVGHPSETQYF
DNA: TGCGCCAGCAGTCTCGTGGGACACCCTTCAGAGACCCAGTACTTC

length: 18
J: TRBJ2-3
size: NA
D: NA
V: TRBV13
CDR3: CASSIRLAWGGDTDTQYF
DNA: TGTGCCAGCAGCATCCGACTGGCATGGGGGGGCGACACAGATACGCAGTATTTT

length: 15
J: TRBJ2-1
size: NA
D: TRBD1
V: TRBV27
CDR3: CASSLGTGGRDEQFF
DNA: TGTGCCAGCAGTTTAGGGACAGGCGGGCGCGATGAGCAGTTCTTC

length: 14
J: TRBJ2-2
size: NA
D: NA
V: TRBV6-6
CDR3: CASSYTGNTGELFF
DNA: TGTGCCAGCAGTTACACCGGGAACACCGGGGAGCTGTTTTTT

length: 14
J: TRBJ2-1
size: few
D: TRBD1
V: TRBV28
CDR3: CASSFLLTGDGALF
DNA: TGTGCCAGCAGTTTCCTTTTGACAGGGGACGGGGCGCTCTTC

length: 14
J: TRBJ2-1
size: few
D: NA
V: TRBV7-8
CDR3: CASSLRGFGNEQFF
DNA: TGTGCCAGCAGCTTACGGGGGTTCGGCAATGAGCAGTTCTTC

length: 18
J: TRBJ1-1
size: NA
D: NA
V: TRBV18
CDR3: CASSLTLAVGGKDTEAFF
DNA: TGTGCCAGCTCACTAACTCTTGCCGTAGGAGGGAAGGACACTGAAGCTTTCTTT

length: 16
J: TRBJ1-3
size: NA
D: NA
V: TRBV4-3
CDR3: CASSQAGRGFRDTIYF
DNA: TGCGCCAGCAGCCAGGCGGGCCGAGGGTTTCGGGACACCATATATTTT

length: 11
J: TRBJ1-2
size: once
D: NA
V: TRBV4-1
CDR3: CASSQDRILSF
DNA: TGCGCCAGCAGCCAAGATCGGATACTATCCTTC

length: 15
J: TRBJ1-2
size: few
D: NA
V: TRBV7-2
CDR3: CASSLEQDRNYGYTF
DNA: TGTGCCAGCAGCTTAGAACAGGATAGGAACTATGGCTACACCTTC

length: 14
J: TRBJ2-7
size: NA
D: TRBD1
V: TRBV5-6
CDR3: CASTLPGQVREQYF
DNA: TGTGCCAGCACCCTTCCGGGACAGGTACGAGAGCAGTACTTC

length: 16
J: TRBJ1-6
size: once
D: TRBD1
V: TRBV4-2
CDR3: CASSQHEGQINSPLHF
DNA: TGTGCCAGCAGCCAACACGAGGGACAGATTAATTCACCCCTCCACTTT

length: 14
J: TRBJ2-7
size: NA
D: TRBD1
V: TRBV5-1
CDR3: CASSSTGVTYEQYF
DNA: TGCGCCAGCAGCTCCACAGGGGTTACCTACGAGCAGTACTTC

length: 18
J: TRBJ2-3
size: NA
D: TRBD2
V: TRBV7-8
CDR3: CASSNLPIAGGSTDTQYF
DNA: TGTGCCAGCAGCAATTTACCTATAGCGGGGGGGAGCACAGATACGCAGTATTTT

length: 13
J: TRBJ2-7
size: once
D: NA
V: TRBV5-6
CDR3: CASSLEAGYEQYF
DNA: TGTGCCAGCAGCTTGGAGGCAGGGTACGAGCAGTACTTC

length: 17
J: TRBJ2-3
size: few
D: TRBD2
V: TRBV5-1
CDR3: CASSLYQRGGTTDTQYF
DNA: TGCGCCAGCAGCTTGTATCAGCGGGGGGGAACCACAGATACGCAGTATTTT

length: 12
J: TRBJ2-7
size: NA
D: NA
V: TRBV7-9
CDR3: CSSSLGTYEQYF
DNA: TGTTCCAGCAGCTTAGGAACTTACGAGCAGTACTTC

length: 12
J: TRBJ1-6
size: NA
D: NA
V: TRBV19
CDR3: CASDRRGSPLHF
DNA: TGTGCCAGTGACAGGAGAGGATCCCCCCTCCACTTT

length: 20
J: TRBJ2-7
size: NA
D: TRBD1
V: TRBV27
CDR3: CASSFSLSRPGQPWAYEQYF
DNA: TGTGCCAGCAGTTTCTCCCTTTCCCGGCCGGGACAGCCTTGGGCCTACGAGCAGTACTTC

length: 16
J: TRBJ2-2
size: NA
D: TRBD2
V: TRBV5-6
CDR3: CASSQPSGGHFRELFF
DNA: TGTGCCAGCAGTCAGCCTAGCGGGGGCCACTTCAGGGAGCTGTTTTTT

length: 16
J: TRBJ2-1
size: NA
D: NA
V: TRBV13
CDR3: CASSPRGRGALGEQFF
DNA: TGTGCCAGCAGCCCGAGGGGGCGGGGGGCTCTGGGTGAGCAGTTCTTC

length: 14
J: TRBJ2-5
size: NA
D: NA
V: TRBV9
CDR3: CASSETTGLQTQYF
DNA: TGTGCCAGCAGCGAAACCACAGGGTTACAGACCCAGTACTTC

length: 16
J: TRBJ1-1
size: few
D: NA
V: TRBV27
CDR3: CASRHSVQLGNTEAFF
DNA: TGTGCCAGCAGGCACTCAGTACAGTTGGGGAACACTGAAGCTTTCTTT

length: 14
J: TRBJ1-1
size: few
D: TRBD1
V: TRBV6-5
CDR3: CASSRTGLNTEAFF
DNA: TGTGCCAGCAGTCGGACAGGGTTGAACACTGAAGCTTTCTTT

length: 19
J: TRBJ2-2
size: NA
D: TRBD2
V: TRBV4-3
CDR3: CASSQPILAGDTNTGELFF
DNA: TGCGCCAGCAGCCAACCTATACTAGCGGGGGATACGAACACCGGGGAGCTGTTTTTT

length: 14
J: TRBJ1-5
size: NA
D: NA
V: TRBV4-2
CDR3: CASSQGGVNQPQHF
DNA: TGTGCCAGCAGCCAAGGGGGCGTCAATCAGCCCCAGCATTTT

length: 11
J: TRBJ2-7
size: NA
D: TRBD1
V: TRBV20-1
CDR3: CSARGQYEQYF
DNA: TGCAGTGCTAGGGGACAGTACGAGCAGTACTTC

length: 15
J: TRBJ2-3
size: NA
D: NA
V: TRBV5-4
CDR3: CASSSDRSITDTQYF
DNA: TGTGCCAGCAGTTCCGACAGGTCCATCACAGATACGCAGTATTTT

length: 15
J: TRBJ2-3
size: NA
D: TRBD1
V: TRBV27
CDR3: CASSPRTGTTDTQYF
DNA: TGTGCCAGCAGTCCTCGGACAGGGACCACAGATACGCAGTATTTT

length: 14
J: TRBJ1-1
size: NA
D: NA
V: TRBV7-9
CDR3: CASSLGQQNTEAFF
DNA: TGTGCCAGCAGCTTAGGACAGCAGAACACTGAAGCTTTCTTT

length: 15
J: TRBJ1-5
size: NA
D: NA
V: TRBV7-9
CDR3: CASSLGGGGNQPQHF
DNA: TGTGCCAGCAGCTTAGGGGGTGGGGGGAACCAGCCCCAGCATTTT

length: 16
J: TRBJ1-2
size: few
D: TRBD1
V: TRBV5-6
CDR3: CASSLKPGQTFYGYTF
DNA: TGTGCCAGCAGCCTCAAGCCGGGACAGACCTTCTATGGCTACACCTTC

length: 16
J: TRBJ1-5
size: NA
D: TRBD1
V: TRBV4-2
CDR3: CASSQERGQFNQPQHF
DNA: TGTGCCAGCAGCCAAGAACGGGGACAGTTCAATCAGCCCCAGCATTTT

length: 14
J: TRBJ2-5
size: once
D: TRBD2
V: TRBV27
CDR3: CASSSGGNQETQYF
DNA: TGTGCCAGCAGTTCGGGGGGAAACCAAGAGACCCAGTACTTC

length: 14
J: TRBJ2-1
size: few
D: NA
V: TRBV7-9
CDR3: CASRTETPPNEQFF
DNA: TGTGCCAGCCGGACAGAAACACCCCCGAATGAGCAGTTCTTC

length: 16
J: TRBJ1-1
size: NA
D: NA
V: TRBV7-8
CDR3: CASSPGPSEGSTEAFF
DNA: TGTGCCAGCAGCCCAGGTCCCTCGGAGGGAAGCACTGAAGCTTTCTTT

length: 14
J: TRBJ2-7
size: NA
D: NA
V: TRBV6-6
CDR3: CASSTTGSLDEQYF
DNA: TGTGCCAGCAGTACCACCGGGAGCCTGGACGAGCAGTACTTC

length: 11
J: TRBJ2-7
size: NA
D: NA
V: TRBV20-1
CDR3: CSARQTYEQYF
DNA: TGCAGTGCCCGACAGACCTACGAGCAGTACTTC

length: 16
J: TRBJ2-5
size: once
D: TRBD2
V: TRBV5-1
CDR3: CASSLGFGTSQETQYF
DNA: TGCGCCAGCAGCTTGGGGTTTGGGACTAGCCAAGAGACCCAGTACTTC

length: 15
J: TRBJ2-1
size: NA
D: TRBD2
V: TRBV4-1
CDR3: CASSSSGGPYNEQFF
DNA: TGCGCCAGCAGCTCCAGCGGGGGCCCCTACAATGAGCAGTTCTTC

length: 16
J: TRBJ1-2
size: NA
D: NA
V: TRBV6-5
CDR3: CASSYGLGRQGYGYTF
DNA: TGTGCCAGCAGTTACGGTCTGGGGAGACAAGGTTATGGCTACACCTTC

length: 17
J: TRBJ2-6
size: NA
D: TRBD2
V: TRBV4-2
CDR3: CASSRTSQSSGANVLAF
DNA: TGTGCCAGCAGCCGGACTAGCCAGAGCTCTGGGGCCAACGTCCTGGCTTTC